This record concerns one TCR beta chain sequence. These data originate in a study of T cells expressing NK-cell markers. In germline, CDR1 is SEHNR, CDR2 FQNEAQ (reference sequence). The CDR3 covers 14 residues. Reanalyzing the 5' RACE reads, TCRdb keeps one entry per CDR3 protein, without DNA. Recorded for this sample: about half a million distinct CDR3 sequences. This sequence joins TRBV7-9 and TRBJ2-5; lacking DNA, the TRBD2 call made by TCRdb goes unchecked. This TCR was sampled from a woman in her fifties or sixties in good health. The material sequenced was blood T cells: a sorted CD56 or NKG2C T cell subset, CD4+ or CD8+ T cells, or bulk PBMC T cells (not recorded which). This CDR3 is CASSLAEGRETQYF.